The rows below give T cell receptor beta chains drawn from one sample of a study of blood T cell repertoires in COVID-19. Sequenced by immunoSEQ multiplex PCR; TCRdb stores in-frame clones only, minus some. Here the sample spans 45,000 to 65,000 clones, 89% being singletons. The source material was peripheral blood. The source of these receptors is a human donor in a cohort sampled during active COVID-19. Both conserved end residues are part of each CDR3. D genes are given only for firm matches. Not all rows give a size; the values are once, few, many and, for expanded clones, a class.

clone_size | d_call | j_call | v_call | cdr3_aa | cdr3_nt
- | TRBD1 | TRBJ1-6 | TRBV6-5 | CASRWTGGNSPLHF | TGTGCCAGCAGGTGGACAGGCGGTAATTCACCCCTCCACTTT
- | TRBD2 | TRBJ2-5 | TRBV14 | CASSPRLAVQETQYF | TGTGCCAGCAGCCCAAGACTAGCGGTCCAAGAGACCCAGTACTTC
- | - | TRBJ2-1 | TRBV30 | CAWGGALFGEQFF | TGTGCCTGGGGGGGGGCGCTGTTCGGTGAGCAGTTCTTC
- | - | TRBJ2-7 | TRBV5-4 | CASSYPGTPSYEQYF | TGTGCCAGCAGCTACCCCGGGACACCATCCTACGAGCAGTACTTC
- | - | TRBJ2-7 | TRBV3-1/TRBV3-2 | CASSQGRNHEQYF | TGTGCCAGCAGCCAAGGCAGGAACCACGAGCAGTACTTC
- | TRBD1 | TRBJ2-7 | TRBV18 | CASSPKWDRGRLVYEQYF | TGTGCCAGCTCACCCAAGTGGGACAGGGGAAGGTTAGTCTACGAGCAGTACTTC
- | - | TRBJ2-7 | TRBV6-2/TRBV6-3 | CASSYDTPPAEQYF | TGTGCCAGCAGTTACGACACCCCACCAGCCGAGCAGTACTTC
- | TRBD1 | TRBJ2-2 | TRBV7-8 | CAGPGTGNTGELFF | TGTGCCGGGCCCGGGACAGGAAACACCGGGGAGCTGTTTTTT
- | TRBD2 | TRBJ2-5 | TRBV10-2 | CASRLAGEETQYF | TGCGCCAGCAGGTTAGCGGGCGAAGAGACCCAGTACTTC
- | TRBD1 | TRBJ1-4 | TRBV7-8 | CASSPGTGPNEKLFF | TGTGCCAGCAGCCCAGGGACAGGGCCGAATGAAAAACTGTTTTTT
- | TRBD1 | TRBJ1-6 | TRBV6-5 | CASKKSQGAYSPLHF | TGTGCCAGCAAAAAATCACAGGGGGCATATTCACCCCTCCACTTT
- | - | TRBJ1-1 | TRBV11-2 | CASSLDESLNMNTEAFF | TGTGCCAGCAGCTTAGATGAATCTCTCAACATGAACACTGAAGCTTTCTTT
- | - | TRBJ2-5 | TRBV5-1 | CASSLGGPETQYF | TGCGCCAGCAGCTTGGGGGGCCCTGAGACCCAGTACTTC
- | - | TRBJ2-1 | TRBV19 | CASRDIGQSSYNEQFF | TGTGCCAGTAGAGATATAGGACAGAGCTCCTACAATGAGCAGTTCTTC
- | - | TRBJ2-3 | TRBV7-2 | CASSLVYSTDTQYF | TGTGCCAGCAGCTTAGTCTACTCCACAGATACGCAGTATTTT
once | - | TRBJ1-6 | TRBV6-5 | CASRKTGLTNSPLHF | TGTGCCAGCAGGAAGACGGGACTCACAAATTCACCCCTCCACTTT
- | TRBD2 | TRBJ2-3 | TRBV6-5 | CAAGLATDTQYF | TGTGCAGCGGGACTAGCGACAGATACGCAGTATTTT
- | TRBD2 | TRBJ2-1 | TRBV30 | CAWSVQRGRGNEQFF | TGTGCCTGGAGTGTACAGCGGGGGAGAGGCAATGAGCAGTTCTTC
- | TRBD2 | TRBJ2-3 | TRBV15 | CATSRIWAGGSTDTQYF | TGTGCCACCAGCAGAATATGGGCGGGGGGGAGCACAGATACGCAGTATTTT
- | - | TRBJ1-3 | TRBV7-2 | CASSLGSGGNTIYF | TGTGCCAGCAGCTTAGGGTCGGGTGGAAACACCATATATTTT
- | - | TRBJ2-7 | TRBV6-6 | CASSFWGGYGEQYF | TGTGCCAGCAGCTTCTGGGGCGGCTATGGCGAGCAGTACTTC
- | - | TRBJ1-2 | TRBV6-5 | CASSFDRFNYGYTF | TGTGCCAGCAGCTTCGACAGGTTTAACTATGGCTACACCTTC
- | - | TRBJ1-2 | TRBV6-2/TRBV6-3 | CASSQGAHGYTF | TGTGCCAGCAGCCAAGGGGCCCATGGCTACACCTTC
- | TRBD1 | TRBJ2-7 | TRBV18 | CASSPQDRGAYEQYF | TGTGCCAGCTCACCGCAGGACAGGGGGGCCTACGAGCAGTACTTC
- | TRBD1 | TRBJ2-1 | TRBV28 | CASSLTGQGLNQQFF | TGTGCCAGCAGTTTAACGGGACAGGGTTTGAACCAGCAGTTCTTC
- | TRBD1 | TRBJ1-2 | TRBV7-9 | CASSLDARGPGGYTF | TGTGCCAGCAGCTTAGATGCCAGGGGGCCGGGCGGCTACACCTTC
- | - | TRBJ1-2 | TRBV3-1/TRBV3-2 | CASSHPGHYNYGYTF | TGTGCCAGCAGCCATCCGGGACACTATAACTATGGCTACACCTTC
few | TRBD1 | TRBJ1-5 | TRBV6-6 | CASSGQGGNQPQHF | TGTGCCAGCAGTGGACAGGGTGGCAATCAGCCCCAGCATTTT
- | TRBD1 | TRBJ1-2 | TRBV7-2 | CASSSAGGNYGYTF | TGTGCCAGCAGCTCGGCAGGGGGCAACTATGGCTACACCTTC
- | - | TRBJ2-7 | TRBV6-5 | CASSSQPLSYEQYF | TGTGCCAGCAGTTCCCAACCACTATCCTACGAGCAGTACTTC
many | - | TRBJ1-1 | TRBV18 | CASSGTRRSGAFF | TGTGCCAGCTCAGGTACACGGCGATCGGGAGCTTTCTTT
- | TRBD2 | TRBJ2-3 | TRBV10-3 | CATREASGGLVDTQYF | TGTGCCACCCGGGAGGCTAGCGGGGGGTTGGTAGATACGCAGTATTTT
- | - | TRBJ1-1 | TRBV5-1 | CASSWTRGSPEAFF | TGCGCCAGCAGCTGGACGAGGGGGTCCCCTGAAGCTTTCTTT
- | TRBD1 | TRBJ1-5 | TRBV5-5 | CASSYYTGQRGGNSNQPQHF | TGTGCCAGCAGCTACTACACGGGACAGCGTGGGGGTAATAGCAATCAGCCCCAGCATTTT
- | - | TRBJ1-1 | TRBV5-1 | CASSLGGITEAFF | TGCGCCAGCAGCTTGGGAGGGATCACTGAAGCTTTCTTT
once | TRBD1 | TRBJ2-4 | TRBV6-2/TRBV6-3 | CASSYLRGTLAKNIQYF | TGTGCCAGCAGTTACCTCAGGGGGACACTAGCCAAAAACATTCAGTACTTC
medium-sized | - | TRBJ1-6 | TRBV19 | CASLPQGSSPLHF | TGTGCCAGTCTCCCTCAGGGGAGTTCACCCCTCCACTTT
- | TRBD2 | TRBJ2-7 | TRBV6-5 | CASSTGLAGTYEQYF | TGTGCCAGCAGCACGGGACTAGCGGGGACCTACGAGCAGTACTTC
- | - | TRBJ2-3 | TRBV9 | CASSVGPSTDTQYF | TGTGCCAGCAGCGTTGGGCCGAGCACAGATACGCAGTATTTT
- | - | TRBJ1-1 | TRBV6-5 | CASSYSGLMNTEAFF | TGTGCCAGCAGTTACTCGGGACTAATGAACACTGAAGCTTTCTTT
- | TRBD1 | TRBJ2-2 | TRBV6-6 | CAEQGGNTGELFF | TGTGCAGAACAGGGGGGGAACACCGGGGAGCTGTTTTTT
- | - | TRBJ1-2 | TRBV5-6 | CASSLRGIIGPSGYGYTF | TGTGCCAGCAGCTTGCGGGGTATAATAGGGCCTTCAGGCTATGGCTACACCTTC